A selection of T cell receptor beta chains follows, all from one sample in a study of blood T cell repertoires in COVID-19. Libraries were prepared by immunoSEQ multiplex PCR; TCRdb keeps only in-frame clonotypes and omits some of them. The sample includes about 320,000 clones, roughly 85% seen only once; the top ten take approximately 1.9%. Sample: PBMCs or T cells enriched from blood (not recorded which). These receptors were taken from a woman between 25 and 40 years old who had been exposed to COVID-19. CDR3s include the opening cysteine and the closing phenylalanine or tryptophan. D genes are given only for firm matches. Not all rows give a size; the values are once, few, many and, for expanded clones, a class.

TRBV2	TRBJ2-3	TRBD2	-	TGTGCCAGCAGTGACGGACGGGGGGGTAGTACGCAGTATTTT	CASSDGRGGSTQYF
TRBV5-4	TRBJ2-2	-	-	TGTGCCAGCAGCTTTGGGGGGTCGAACACCGGGGAGCTGTTTTTT	CASSFGGSNTGELFF
TRBV7-9	TRBJ2-1	-	-	TGTGCCAGCAGCGGGATAAGCGGAAGCTCCTACAATGAGCAGTTCTTC	CASSGISGSSYNEQFF
TRBV7-3	TRBJ1-3	-	-	TGTGCCAGCAGCCGAGGAAGCTCTGGAAACACCATATATTTT	CASSRGSSGNTIYF
TRBV28	TRBJ1-2	TRBD1	-	TGTGCCAGCAGTTTATACCTGGACAGGAGAGCCCATGGCTACACCTTC	CASSLYLDRRAHGYTF
TRBV4-3	TRBJ1-5	-	-	TGCGCCAGCAGCCGCCTCCCAGGGGAAGCCCAGCATTTT	CASSRLPGEAQHF
TRBV5-6	TRBJ2-7	-	-	TGTGCCAGCAGCGGGGGACAAGGGGCCGAGCAGTACTTC	CASSGGQGAEQYF
TRBV5-1	TRBJ2-3	-	-	TGCGCCAGCAGGCTCGAACTAGCTACAGATACGCAGTATTTT	CASRLELATDTQYF
TRBV4-1	TRBJ2-7	-	-	TGCGCCAGCAGCGAGGGACACCCCTACGAGCAGTACTTC	CASSEGHPYEQYF
TRBV28	TRBJ1-2	TRBD1	-	TGTGCCAGCAGTTCCGGGACAGGGGACTATGGCTACACCTTC	CASSSGTGDYGYTF
TRBV5-1	TRBJ1-1	-	-	TGCGCCAGCAGCCCACTGGAAGGGGGGGCCACTGAAGCTTTCTTT	CASSPLEGGATEAFF
TRBV10-3	TRBJ1-2	TRBD1	-	TGTGCCATCAGTGAGTCACAGGGACAGGCCGCTGGCTACACCTTC	CAISESQGQAAGYTF
TRBV3-1/TRBV3-2	TRBJ2-5	TRBD2	-	TGTGCCAGCAGCCAAGATGGTTTAAAAGGACTAGCGGGAGGGCCTCGTGTGTGGACCCAGTACTTC	CASSQDGLKGLAGGPRVWTQYF
TRBV19	TRBJ1-2	-	-	TGTGCCAGTAGTATAGAGGCGGGAACCTATGGCTACACCTTC	CASSIEAGTYGYTF
TRBV27	TRBJ2-5	TRBD1	-	TGTGCCAGCAGTGAAGGGACAGCTATTAACCAAGAGACCCAGTACTTC	CASSEGTAINQETQYF
TRBV30	TRBJ1-4	TRBD1	few	TGTGCCTGGGACAGGGGTGCTAATGAAAAACTGTTTTTT	CAWDRGANEKLFF
TRBV7-2	TRBJ1-5	TRBD1	-	TGTGCCAGCAGCCCCAGACAGGGGCAGCCCCAGCATTTT	CASSPRQGQPQHF
TRBV7-3	TRBJ2-2	-	once	TGTGCCAGCAGCTTAACGGGGACTTTTAACACCGGGGAGCTGTTTTTT	CASSLTGTFNTGELFF
TRBV28	TRBJ1-1	TRBD1	-	TGTGCCAGCAGTTGGGACAGAACTTTCTTT	CASSWDRTFF
TRBV6-2/TRBV6-3	TRBJ2-5	TRBD2	-	TGTGCCAGCAGTCTTGGTACTAGCGGGGGGGCAGAGACCCAGTACTTC	CASSLGTSGGAETQYF
TRBV27	TRBJ1-2	TRBD1	-	TGTGCCAGCAGTTCCCGGGACAGGGGGGACCCCCCCTATGGCTACACCTTC	CASSSRDRGDPPYGYTF
TRBV9	TRBJ1-5	-	-	TGTGCCAGCAGCGTAGCGGGGGAGTCTGGGCAGCCCCAGCATTTT	CASSVAGESGQPQHF
TRBV28	TRBJ2-7	TRBD2	-	TGTGCCAGCAGGACCGGGGCTAGCGGGAGTTACGAGCAGTACTTC	CASRTGASGSYEQYF
TRBV27	TRBJ1-6	-	-	TGTGCCAGCACCATAGGGGGTTGGATGAATTCACCCCTCCACTTT	CASTIGGWMNSPLHF
TRBV5-1	TRBJ2-1	-	-	TGCGCCAGCAGAATAGGAGCAAGCAATGAGCAGTTCTTC	CASRIGASNEQFF
TRBV9	TRBJ2-7	TRBD2	-	TGTGCCAGCAGCGTAGGTGCGGGGGAGATTTACGAGCAGTACTTC	CASSVGAGEIYEQYF
TRBV10-3	TRBJ1-1	-	-	TGTGCCATCACCCCGGTCCAGAACACTGAAGCTTTCTTT	CAITPVQNTEAFF
TRBV19	TRBJ2-1	TRBD2	-	TGTGCCAGTAGTGTAAGTGGGAGGGCCACAGGCGAGCAGTTCTTC	CASSVSGRATGEQFF
TRBV30	TRBJ1-1	-	-	TGTGCCTGGTCCATATTTGACAGGACTGAAGCTTTCTTT	CAWSIFDRTEAFF
TRBV20-1	TRBJ2-5	-	-	TGCAGTGCCGAGGTTAGGGAGACCCAGTACTTC	CSAEVRETQYF
TRBV2	TRBJ1-4	TRBD1	-	TGTGCCAGCAGGGGACAGGGTGAAAAACTGTTTTTT	CASRGQGEKLFF
TRBV7-9	TRBJ2-1	TRBD1	-	TGTGCCAGCAGACGGGACAGGGCCTACAATGAGCAGTTCTTC	CASRRDRAYNEQFF
TRBV5-4	TRBJ2-7	TRBD1	-	TGTGCCAGCAGCTCTGGGACAGGGGGCCTCTACGAGCAGTACTTC	CASSSGTGGLYEQYF
TRBV6-2/TRBV6-3	TRBJ1-5	-	-	TGTGCCAGCAGCCCCTACAGGGAGGGTCAGCCCCAGCATTTT	CASSPYREGQPQHF
TRBV20-1	TRBJ2-1	TRBD2	-	TGCAGTGCTAGTAACCTAGCGGGAGGATTACCGGTCGCTGAGCAGTTCTTC	CSASNLAGGLPVAEQFF
TRBV3-1/TRBV3-2	TRBJ2-2	TRBD2	-	TGTGCCAGCAGCGAAGTACTAGCGGGGGCCACCGGGGAGCTGTTTTTT	CASSEVLAGATGELFF
TRBV9	TRBJ2-1	-	-	TGTGCCAGCAGTCGGGACTTAGAGAATGAGCAGTTCTTC	CASSRDLENEQFF